A selection of T cell receptor beta chains follows, all from one sample in a study of patients and donors after allogeneic stem cell transplantation. TCRdb reanalysed the RT-PCR reads using MiXCR and keeps one entry per CDR3 protein. The sample yields 40,000 to 45,000 distinct CDR3 sequences, around a third seen once. Input material: blood, either unsorted or a sorted T cell fraction (not recorded which). These receptor sequences come from a human donor who was either an allogeneic HSCT recipient or a stem cell or donor lymphocyte infusion donor (not recorded which). It is not recorded whose cells these are; they may come from a transplant donor. CDR3s include the opening cysteine and the closing phenylalanine or tryptophan. Each record gives: V gene, clone size, D gene, J gene, CDR3 protein, CDR3 DNA. The D gene is left open where the match is weak. Size values are once, few and many counts, or a class for expanded clones, and some rows have none.

TRBV11-2,NA,NA,TRBJ2-5,CASSQAWETQYF,TGTGCCAGCAGCCAGGCTTGGGAGACCCAGTACTTC
TRBV20-1,few,TRBD2,TRBJ2-1,CSARQDTSGRGNEQFF,TGCAGTGCTAGACAGGATACTAGCGGGAGAGGCAATGAGCAGTTCTTC
TRBV28,NA,NA,TRBJ2-7,CASRRSGSYVSYEQYF,TGTGCCAGCAGAAGATCCGGGTCCTATGTCTCCTACGAGCAGTACTTC
TRBV20-1,NA,NA,TRBJ1-1,CSARDPSRHERAFF,TGCAGTGCTAGAGATCCCTCACGCCACGAAAGAGCTTTCTTT
TRBV28,once,NA,TRBJ2-7,CASSPPEQYEQYF,TGTGCCAGCAGTCCACCCGAGCAATACGAGCAGTACTTC
TRBV29-1,many,TRBD1,TRBJ1-1,CSGSGTELNTEAFF,TGCAGCGGGTCCGGGACAGAGCTGAACACTGAAGCTTTCTTT
TRBV7-2,NA,TRBD1,TRBJ2-4,CASSSGTGIGNIQYF,TGTGCCAGCAGCTCAGGGACAGGGATAGGAAACATTCAGTACTTC
TRBV12-3/TRBV12-4,NA,TRBD2,TRBJ2-7,CASSFPGLAGQYF,TGTGCCAGCAGTTTCCCGGGACTAGCGGGACAGTACTTC
TRBV7-3,NA,TRBD2,TRBJ2-5,CASSSSSGRFETQYF,TGTGCCAGCAGCTCCTCTAGCGGGAGGTTTGAGACCCAGTACTTC
TRBV10-3,NA,NA,TRBJ1-2,CAISGVNYGYTF,TGTGCCATCAGCGGGGTAAACTATGGCTACACCTTC
TRBV2,few,NA,TRBJ2-1,CAAKGTYYNEQFF,TGCGCAGCGAAAGGGACTTATTACAATGAGCAGTTCTTC
TRBV4-3,NA,NA,TRBJ2-7,CASSRSHGTYEQYF,TGCGCCAGCAGCCGCTCCCACGGCACCTACGAGCAGTACTTC
TRBV7-2,NA,NA,TRBJ2-1,CAIHPRQYNEQFF,TGTGCCATTCACCCAAGACAGTACAATGAGCAGTTCTTC
TRBV28,few,NA,TRBJ1-2,CASSLSKGGGYTF,TGTGCCAGCAGTTTGTCCAAGGGGGGTGGCTACACCTTC
TRBV18,NA,TRBD1,TRBJ2-4,CASSLDRASNIQYF,TGTGCCAGCTCACTCGACAGGGCATCCAACATTCAGTACTTC
TRBV2,NA,TRBD1,TRBJ1-4,CASRATGGPNEKLFF,TGTGCCAGCAGGGCAACAGGGGGCCCTAATGAAAAACTGTTTTTT
TRBV12-3/TRBV12-4,NA,NA,TRBJ1-2,CASSFGGGTGYGYTF,TGTGCCAGCAGTTTTGGGGGAGGGACTGGCTATGGCTACACCTTC
TRBV4-3,NA,TRBD2,TRBJ2-1,CASGTRTSGSWGQFF,TGCGCCAGCGGGACGAGGACTAGCGGGAGCTGGGGGCAGTTCTTC
TRBV28,few,TRBD2,TRBJ2-1,CASSLLAGGPYNEQFF,TGTGCCAGCAGTCTATTAGCGGGAGGGCCGTACAATGAGCAGTTCTTC
TRBV20-1,NA,TRBD1,TRBJ1-2,CRGQGTENYGYTF,TGCCGGGGACAGGGGACAGAGAACTATGGCTACACCTTC
TRBV9,few,NA,TRBJ1-1,CASSAAVRTEAFF,TGTGCCAGCAGCGCAGCGGTCCGGACTGAAGCTTTCTTT
TRBV6-5,NA,NA,TRBJ1-4,CAPTNTGGAATNEKLFF,TGTGCCCCCACAAACACCGGGGGCGCCGCAACTAATGAAAAACTGTTTTTT
TRBV12-3/TRBV12-4,NA,NA,TRBJ2-4,CASSLRGDIQYF,TGTGCCAGCAGTTTAAGAGGGGACATTCAGTACTTC
TRBV28,NA,NA,TRBJ2-7,CASSPLSASSYEQYF,TGTGCCAGCAGCCCCCTTAGCGCCTCCTCCTACGAGCAGTACTTC
TRBV12-3/TRBV12-4,few,NA,TRBJ1-6,CASSFAGYNSPLHF,TGTGCCAGCAGTTTCGCAGGGTATAATTCACCCCTCCACTTT
TRBV7-2,NA,NA,TRBJ1-1,CASSKGRPEAFF,TGTGCCAGCAGCAAAGGACGGCCGGAAGCTTTCTTT
TRBV6-5,many,TRBD1,TRBJ1-2,CASSYPDRVGYTF,TGTGCCAGCAGTTACCCGGACAGGGTCGGCTACACCTTC
TRBV29-1,few,NA,TRBJ1-5,CSVRDGVNQPQHF,TGCAGCGTCCGGGACGGGGTGAATCAGCCCCAGCATTTT
TRBV10-3,once,TRBD1,TRBJ2-7,CAIRDSSYEQYF,TGTGCCATCCGGGACAGCTCCTACGAGCAGTACTTC
TRBV20-1,NA,TRBD2,TRBJ2-1,CSAQRENPIREQFF,TGCAGTGCTCAGCGGGAAAACCCAATTAGGGAGCAGTTCTTC
TRBV12-3/TRBV12-4,NA,NA,TRBJ2-3,CASSPPGQGADTQYF,TGTGCCAGCAGTCCACCGGGACAAGGAGCAGATACGCAGTATTTT